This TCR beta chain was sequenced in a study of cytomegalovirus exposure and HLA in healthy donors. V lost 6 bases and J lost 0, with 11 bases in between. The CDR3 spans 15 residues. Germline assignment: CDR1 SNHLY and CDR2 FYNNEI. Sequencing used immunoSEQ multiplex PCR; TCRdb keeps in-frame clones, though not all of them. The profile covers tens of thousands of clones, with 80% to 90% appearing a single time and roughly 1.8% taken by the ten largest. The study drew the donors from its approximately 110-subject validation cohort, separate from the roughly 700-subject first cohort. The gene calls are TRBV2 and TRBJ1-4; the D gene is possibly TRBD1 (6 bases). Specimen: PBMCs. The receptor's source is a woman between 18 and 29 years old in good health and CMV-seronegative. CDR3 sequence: CASRVWTATNEKLFF. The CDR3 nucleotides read TGTGCCAGCAGGGTATGGACAGCAACTAATGAAAAACTGTTTTTT.